These 3 T cell receptor beta chains originate from one sample sequenced in a study of identical twins. TCRdb ran MiXCR on the 5' RACE reads and lists one entry per CDR3 protein. The repertoire holds 250,000 to 300,000 distinct CDR3 sequences, with roughly 9.7% as singletons. This sample also appeared in a second study, on yellow fever vaccine responses in identical twins.

What was sequenced was CD8+ T cells sorted from blood. These receptors were collected from a woman aged 18-29 years in good health.

The CDR3 here is CASSQVLAGGDEQFF. Here the CDR3 DNA reads TGCGCCAGCAGCCAAGTACTAGCGGGGGGGGATGAGCAGTTCTTC. The chain uses TRBV4-3 and TRBJ2-1; TRBD2 matches 13 bases. The J segment lost 8 bases and the V segment lost 1 base, leaving 2 bases of the junction unmatched. CDR3 length: 15 residues. Germline loops: CDR1 LGHNA, CDR2 YSLEER.

For the CDR3, the DNA is TGTGCCAGCATGTGGGGGGAGTCCACTGAAGCTTTCTTT. Its translation is CASMWGESTEAFF. The genes are TRBV12-3 or TRBV12-4 and TRBJ1-1; possibly TRBD1 for D (5 bases). V gave up 7 bases and J gave up 4 bases, with 13 bases separating them. This CDR3 is built from 13 residues.

The V call is TRBV12-5, the J call TRBJ2-1; no clear D gene. CDR1 and CDR2 (germline): LGHNT, FRNRAP. The CDR3 sequence is 13 residues long. Trimming took off 0 bases at V and 4 bases at J, with 4 bases between the two ends. CDR3 amino acids: CASGLVAYNEQFF. CDR3 nucleotide sequence: TGTGCTAGTGGTTTGGTAGCTTACAATGAGCAGTTCTTC.